These T cell receptor beta chains were read from a single sample in a study of blood T cells in healthy people across ages. In TCRdb, the 5' RACE reads were re-called with MiXCR into one record per CDR3 protein. The sample carries roughly 560,000 distinct CDR3 sequences, 20% to 30% recorded once. The same sample was also used in a study of T cells of mothers and their children.

Sequencing input: blood. The receptors come from a boy between 5 and 17 years old in good health. The CDR3 runs from the conserved cysteine through the conserved F or W. The order of the fields is V gene, J gene, CDR3 length, D gene, clone size, CDR3 DNA, CDR3 protein. The D gene is left open where the match is weak. The size of a clone is reported for some rows only, either as once, few or many, or as a class for expanded clones.

>TRBV24-1|TRBJ2-1|16|TRBD2|-
TGTGCCACCAGTGATTTGCTAGCGGGGGGGCGCAATGAGCAGTTCTTC
CATSDLLAGGRNEQFF
>TRBV29-1|TRBJ2-1|13|-|few
TGCAGCGTTGAAGAGGGTCGCGGGAATGAGCAGTTCTTC
CSVEEGRGNEQFF
>TRBV15|TRBJ1-2|15|-|-
TGTGCCACCAGCAGAGACCATCCAGGGTCGGTAGGCTACACCTTC
CATSRDHPGSVGYTF
>TRBV7-9|TRBJ2-5|12|-|few
TGTGCCAGCAGCGAACTAGAAGAGACCCAGTACTTC
CASSELEETQYF
>TRBV20-1|TRBJ1-1|14|TRBD1|few
TGCAGTGCTAGAGTCGCAGGGGGCAGAACTGAAGCTTTCTTT
CSARVAGGRTEAFF
>TRBV10-3|TRBJ1-1|14|TRBD1|-
TGTGCCATCAGTGAGTCGACAGGGACGACTGAAGCTTTCTTT
CAISESTGTTEAFF
>TRBV6-1|TRBJ2-3|11|-|-
TGCTCAGGGGGAGGAGTAGATACGCAGTATTTT
CSGGGVDTQYF
>TRBV29-1|TRBJ2-5|13|-|few
TGCAGCGTTGACCAGGGAACCCAAGAGACCCAGTACTTC
CSVDQGTQETQYF
>TRBV6-2/TRBV6-3|TRBJ2-1|19|-|-
TGTGCCAGCAGTTACTCGACGGGACACTCGCCGGGGCTCTACAATGAGCAGTTCTTC
CASSYSTGHSPGLYNEQFF
>TRBV6-1|TRBJ1-1|13|TRBD1|-
TGTGCCAGCAGTTTCGGGGACAGGGAAGGTGCTTTCTTT
CASSFGDREGAFF
>TRBV7-9|TRBJ2-3|14|TRBD1|few
TGTGCCAGCGACAAGGGGGCGATCACAGATACGCAGTATTTT
CASDKGAITDTQYF
>TRBV12-3/TRBV12-4|TRBJ2-7|15|-|few
TGTGCCAGCAGTTTGGCCCTCGGAAGCACCTACGAGCAGTACTTC
CASSLALGSTYEQYF
>TRBV5-6|TRBJ2-7|15|TRBD1|few
TGTGCCAGCAGCTTATCTACAGGGGTCCCGTACGAGCAGTACTTC
CASSLSTGVPYEQYF
>TRBV7-9|TRBJ1-5|13|-|few
TGTGCCAGCAGCTTAGTAACAGGTCAGCCCCAGCATTTT
CASSLVTGQPQHF
>TRBV13|TRBJ2-1|13|-|-
TGTGCCAGCAGCTTCGGGATACCCAATGAGCAGTTCTTC
CASSFGIPNEQFF
>TRBV6-2/TRBV6-3|TRBJ2-1|19|-|-
TGTGCCAGCAGTACTACTCCCTCTACTCGGGGGAGAGGATACAATGAGCAGTTCTTC
CASSTTPSTRGRGYNEQFF
>TRBV4-3|TRBJ1-5|16|TRBD1|-
TGCGCCAGCAGCCCCCGGACAGGGGACTTCAATCAGCCCCAGCATTTT
CASSPRTGDFNQPQHF
>TRBV4-1|TRBJ2-3|15|-|few
TGCGCCAGCAGCCAAGATGGGCTAGTCACAGATACGCAGTATTTT
CASSQDGLVTDTQYF
>TRBV20-1|TRBJ2-1|13|TRBD2|few
TGCAGTGCTCGACGGGAGGGGTACAATGAGCAGTTCTTC
CSARREGYNEQFF
>TRBV12-3/TRBV12-4|TRBJ1-6|15|-|-
TGTGCCAGCAGTTCCCAACAGGGAGGAAATTCACCCCTCCACTTT
CASSSQQGGNSPLHF
>TRBV20-1|TRBJ2-6|14|-|many
TGCAGTGCTAGAGTTCAGGCTGGGGCCAACGTCCTGACTTTC
CSARVQAGANVLTF
>TRBV5-5|TRBJ2-1|16|-|-
TGTGCCAGCAGCTTGGCCGGGGCAAGCTCCTACAATGAGCAGTTCTTC
CASSLAGASSYNEQFF
>TRBV12-3/TRBV12-4|TRBJ1-4|15|TRBD1|-
TGTGCCAGCCGTCCTGGACAGGGGAGAGGTGAAAAACTGTTTTTT
CASRPGQGRGEKLFF
>TRBV4-3|TRBJ2-7|15|TRBD1|-
TGCGCCAGCAGCCAAGATGCGACAGGGGTGTACGAGCAGTACTTC
CASSQDATGVYEQYF
>TRBV12-3/TRBV12-4|TRBJ2-2|14|-|many
TGTGCCAGCAGTCTAACTAGCAACACCGGGGAGCTGTTTTTT
CASSLTSNTGELFF
>TRBV20-1|TRBJ2-3|15|-|few
TGCAGTGCTAACGGAAATGGGCTAGCATCCAGGGGGCAGTATTTT
CSANGNGLASRGQYF
>TRBV6-6|TRBJ2-7|14|-|-
TGTGCCAGCAAAGAGTTATTAAGCTCCTACGAGCAGTACTTC
CASKELLSSYEQYF
>TRBV5-6|TRBJ2-3|16|TRBD1|few
TGTGCCAGCAACCCCCGGACAGGGAAGGGACTGGATACGCAGTATTTT
CASNPRTGKGLDTQYF
>TRBV20-1|TRBJ2-2|11|-|-
TGCAGCGCGGCTGGGACCGGGGAGCTGTTTTTT
CSAAGTGELFF
>TRBV20-1|TRBJ2-1|14|TRBD2|-
TGCAGTGCTAGAGGAGCGGGGCCCAACAATGAGCAGTTCTTC
CSARGAGPNNEQFF
>TRBV6-6|TRBJ1-2|14|-|-
TGTGCCAGCAGAGTACAGGACAGTAACTATGGCTACACCTTC
CASRVQDSNYGYTF
>TRBV25-1|TRBJ2-7|16|TRBD2|-
TGTGCCAGCAGATCCGATAGCGGGGGTAGCTCCTACGAGCAGTACTTC
CASRSDSGGSSYEQYF
>TRBV5-1|TRBJ2-1|15|-|few
TGCGCCAGCAGCTTGTGGCAGGACGCCTACAATGAGCAGTTCTTC
CASSLWQDAYNEQFF
>TRBV11-1|TRBJ2-5|14|-|-
TGTGCCAGCAGCTCACGTGGGGGAGCGGAGACCCAGTACTTC
CASSSRGGAETQYF
>TRBV9|TRBJ2-7|15|-|few
TGTGCCAGCAGCGTATCGGGCACGAGCTCCTACGAGCAGTACTTC
CASSVSGTSSYEQYF
>TRBV6-2/TRBV6-3|TRBJ2-5|18|TRBD2|-
TGTGCCAGCAGTTCGGGAGGACTAGCGGGGCCGTACCAAGAGACCCAGTACTTC
CASSSGGLAGPYQETQYF
>TRBV30|TRBJ2-2|15|-|few
TGTGCCTGCCAGACGCATAGTTTAAACACCGGGGAGCTGTTTTTT
CACQTHSLNTGELFF
>TRBV2|TRBJ1-4|14|TRBD1|-
TGTGCCAGCAGAGGGACAGGGGGGATTGAAAGACTGTTTTTT
CASRGTGGIERLFF
>TRBV5-1|TRBJ2-7|14|-|-
TGCGCCAGCACTCCGGGACGGGGTCCTCCCGAGCAGTACTTC
CASTPGRGPPEQYF
>TRBV6-5|TRBJ1-1|18|-|-
TGTGCCAGCAGCCCCCTGTTGCCGGACAGCGGGACCAACACTGAAGCTTTCTTT
CASSPLLPDSGTNTEAFF
>TRBV27|TRBJ2-7|15|TRBD1|few
TGTGCCAGCAGTCGACAGGGGAATGGGCAGGACGAGCAGTACTTC
CASSRQGNGQDEQYF
>TRBV7-2|TRBJ1-5|12|-|many
TGTGCCAGCAGCCGGACCCCGGGCCCCCAGCATTTT
CASSRTPGPQHF
>TRBV27|TRBJ1-6|16|TRBD1|few
TGTGCCAGCAGCCTCCAGGGACAGCGCTATAATTCACCCCTCCACTTT
CASSLQGQRYNSPLHF
>TRBV5-1|TRBJ2-1|16|TRBD2|few
TGCGCCAGCAGCTTGGTGGCGGGAGAGTCCTACAATGAGCAGTTCTTC
CASSLVAGESYNEQFF
>TRBV7-9|TRBJ2-3|15|TRBD2|-
TGTGCCAGCAGCGATACCGGGACTACCACAGATACGCAGTATTTT
CASSDTGTTTDTQYF
>TRBV4-3|TRBJ2-1|16|-|-
TGCGCCAGCAGCCAAGATGTACAGGGCAGGGCCCATGAGCAGTTCTTC
CASSQDVQGRAHEQFF
>TRBV19|TRBJ1-2|11|-|-
TGTGCCAGTAATCCCGGGTTCGGCTACACCTTC
CASNPGFGYTF